These T cell receptor beta chains were read from a single sample in a study of T cell clones after liver transplantation. The data were produced by immunoSEQ multiplex PCR, yet TCRdb's version contains in-frame clones alone and is incomplete. This repertoire shows about 75,000 clones, 84% found once; its top ten account for 2.1%. Material: CD4+ T cells from blood, obtained around 50 months after liver transplant. These receptors were collected from a human patient who received a liver transplant. These T cells may partly come from the graft donor. Both conserved end residues are part of each CDR3. D genes are given only for firm matches. Part of the rows lack a size; the others show once, few, many or a class for expanded clones.

clone size: NA
V gene: TRBV2
D gene: TRBD1
J gene: TRBJ2-2
CDR3 protein: CASNPDRGRGGELFF
CDR3 DNA: TGTGCCAGCAACCCAGACAGGGGGAGGGGCGGGGAGCTGTTTTTT

clone size: NA
V gene: TRBV21-1
D gene: NA
J gene: TRBJ2-7
CDR3 protein: CAKEAPGTGTYEQYF
CDR3 DNA: TGTGCCAAAGAGGCCCCCGGGACAGGGACCTACGAGCAGTACTTC

clone size: NA
V gene: TRBV5-1
D gene: NA
J gene: TRBJ1-6
CDR3 protein: CASSLAGRSTYSPLHF
CDR3 DNA: TGCGCCAGCAGCTTGGCCGGCAGATCCACATATTCACCCCTCCACTTT

clone size: NA
V gene: TRBV29-1
D gene: NA
J gene: TRBJ1-1
CDR3 protein: CSVEGAAMNTEAFF
CDR3 DNA: TGCAGCGTTGAGGGAGCAGCGATGAACACTGAAGCTTTCTTT

clone size: NA
V gene: TRBV7-2
D gene: TRBD1
J gene: TRBJ2-5
CDR3 protein: CASSLSGQGVKETQYF
CDR3 DNA: TGTGCCAGCAGCTTATCTGGGCAGGGGGTGAAGGAGACCCAGTACTTC

clone size: NA
V gene: TRBV4-2
D gene: TRBD1
J gene: TRBJ1-6
CDR3 protein: CASSQDDRGSYNSPLHF
CDR3 DNA: TGTGCCAGCAGCCAAGATGACAGGGGGTCCTATAATTCACCCCTCCACTTT

clone size: NA
V gene: TRBV5-5
D gene: NA
J gene: TRBJ2-5
CDR3 protein: CASSLATVTQYF
CDR3 DNA: TGTGCCAGCAGCTTGGCCACAGTAACGCAGTACTTC

clone size: NA
V gene: TRBV6-1
D gene: NA
J gene: TRBJ1-5
CDR3 protein: CASSESSYNQPQHF
CDR3 DNA: TGTGCCAGCAGTGAAAGCTCTTACAATCAGCCCCAGCATTTT

clone size: NA
V gene: TRBV15
D gene: TRBD2
J gene: TRBJ2-5
CDR3 protein: CATSRDGVAGVEETQYF
CDR3 DNA: TGTGCCACCAGCAGAGATGGGGTAGCGGGAGTTGAGGAGACCCAGTACTTC

clone size: NA
V gene: TRBV6-6
D gene: NA
J gene: TRBJ2-2
CDR3 protein: CASSYRGDTGELFF
CDR3 DNA: TGTGCCAGCAGTTATCGGGGAGACACCGGGGAGCTGTTTTTT

clone size: NA
V gene: TRBV5-6
D gene: NA
J gene: TRBJ2-7
CDR3 protein: CASSFRFVGPYEQYF
CDR3 DNA: TGTGCCAGCAGCTTTAGGTTCGTGGGTCCCTACGAGCAGTACTTC

clone size: few
V gene: TRBV5-6
D gene: TRBD2
J gene: TRBJ2-3
CDR3 protein: CASSHTSGGRSDTQYF
CDR3 DNA: TGTGCCAGCAGCCATACTAGCGGGGGGCGCTCAGATACGCAGTATTTT

clone size: once
V gene: TRBV21-1
D gene: NA
J gene: TRBJ1-1
CDR3 protein: CARDPRDTEAFF
CDR3 DNA: TGTGCCAGAGATCCTCGAGACACTGAAGCTTTCTTT

clone size: NA
V gene: TRBV25-1
D gene: NA
J gene: TRBJ1-1
CDR3 protein: CASSEPGTNQAAFF
CDR3 DNA: TGTGCCAGCAGTGAACCTGGGACTAACCAAGCGGCTTTCTTT

clone size: NA
V gene: TRBV9
D gene: NA
J gene: TRBJ2-7
CDR3 protein: CASSALPGHTYEQYF
CDR3 DNA: TGTGCCAGCAGCGCCCTCCCGGGACATACCTACGAGCAGTACTTC

clone size: NA
V gene: TRBV10-3
D gene: TRBD1
J gene: TRBJ2-3
CDR3 protein: CATNKDRGNTDTQYF
CDR3 DNA: TGTGCCACCAACAAAGACAGGGGGAACACAGATACGCAGTATTTT

clone size: NA
V gene: TRBV5-1
D gene: NA
J gene: TRBJ2-1
CDR3 protein: CASRSRSGSSYNEQFF
CDR3 DNA: TGCGCCAGCAGATCAAGGAGCGGAAGCTCCTACAATGAGCAGTTCTTC

clone size: NA
V gene: TRBV15
D gene: NA
J gene: TRBJ2-1
CDR3 protein: CATSRDTRVANEQFF
CDR3 DNA: TGTGCCACCAGCAGAGATACCAGGGTCGCAAATGAGCAGTTCTTC

clone size: NA
V gene: TRBV4-1
D gene: TRBD2
J gene: TRBJ2-7
CDR3 protein: CASSQDVQREVGYEQYF
CDR3 DNA: TGCGCCAGCAGCCAAGATGTACAGCGGGAGGTTGGCTACGAGCAGTACTTC

clone size: NA
V gene: TRBV4-1
D gene: TRBD2
J gene: TRBJ2-7
CDR3 protein: CASSQVLVAGSVYEQYF
CDR3 DNA: TGCGCCAGCAGCCAAGTTTTGGTAGCGGGTTCTGTCTACGAGCAGTACTTC

clone size: NA
V gene: TRBV7-2
D gene: TRBD2
J gene: TRBJ2-1
CDR3 protein: CASSRPGTSSNEQFF
CDR3 DNA: TGTGCCAGCAGCCGTCCCGGGACTAGCAGCAATGAGCAGTTCTTC

clone size: NA
V gene: TRBV29-1
D gene: TRBD1
J gene: TRBJ2-1
CDR3 protein: CSGGGQGYNEQFF
CDR3 DNA: TGCAGCGGGGGGGGACAGGGTTACAATGAGCAGTTCTTC

clone size: NA
V gene: TRBV28
D gene: NA
J gene: TRBJ1-1
CDR3 protein: CASSFRRGTEAFF
CDR3 DNA: TGTGCCAGCAGCTTTCGGCGAGGCACTGAAGCTTTCTTT

clone size: NA
V gene: TRBV10-3
D gene: NA
J gene: TRBJ2-1
CDR3 protein: CAITTPGQANNEQFF
CDR3 DNA: TGTGCCATCACTACTCCGGGACAAGCCAACAATGAGCAGTTCTTC

clone size: NA
V gene: TRBV5-8
D gene: NA
J gene: TRBJ2-6
CDR3 protein: CASSWWLSGANVLTF
CDR3 DNA: TGTGCCAGCAGCTGGTGGCTCTCTGGGGCCAACGTCCTGACTTTC

clone size: once
V gene: TRBV4-1
D gene: NA
J gene: TRBJ1-5
CDR3 protein: CASSRTLRNQPQHF
CDR3 DNA: TGCGCCAGCAGCCGGACCTTGAGGAATCAGCCCCAGCATTTT

clone size: NA
V gene: TRBV6-5
D gene: TRBD2
J gene: TRBJ2-3
CDR3 protein: CASSYSGLASQYF
CDR3 DNA: TGTGCCAGCAGTTATTCTGGACTAGCCAGTCAGTATTTT

clone size: NA
V gene: TRBV19
D gene: NA
J gene: TRBJ2-7
CDR3 protein: CASSGLRGSGSYEQYF
CDR3 DNA: TGTGCCAGTAGTGGGCTCCGGGGTAGCGGCTCCTACGAGCAGTACTTC

clone size: NA
V gene: TRBV7-2
D gene: NA
J gene: TRBJ2-5
CDR3 protein: CASSRWGEETQYF
CDR3 DNA: TGTGCCAGCAGTCGATGGGGGGAAGAGACCCAGTACTTC

clone size: few
V gene: TRBV6-5
D gene: NA
J gene: TRBJ2-7
CDR3 protein: CASSYSTIPYEQYF
CDR3 DNA: TGTGCCAGCAGTTACTCGACAATCCCCTACGAGCAGTACTTC

clone size: NA
V gene: TRBV28
D gene: NA
J gene: TRBJ1-5
CDR3 protein: CASSFSSGNQPQHF
CDR3 DNA: TGTGCCAGCAGTTTTTCCAGCGGCAATCAGCCCCAGCATTTT

clone size: NA
V gene: TRBV29-1
D gene: NA
J gene: TRBJ2-5
CDR3 protein: CSAQWTQETQYF
CDR3 DNA: TGCAGCGCCCAATGGACGCAGGAGACCCAGTACTTC

clone size: NA
V gene: TRBV4-3
D gene: NA
J gene: TRBJ2-1
CDR3 protein: CASSQDMRFEQFF
CDR3 DNA: TGCGCCAGCAGCCAAGATATGCGGTTTGAGCAGTTCTTC

clone size: NA
V gene: TRBV11-3
D gene: TRBD2
J gene: TRBJ2-7
CDR3 protein: CASSPEGGSGYEQYF
CDR3 DNA: TGTGCCAGCAGCCCCGAAGGCGGGAGTGGCTACGAGCAGTACTTC

clone size: NA
V gene: TRBV6-5
D gene: NA
J gene: TRBJ1-4
CDR3 protein: CASTLTAGEKLFF
CDR3 DNA: TGTGCCAGCACGCTGACCGCAGGCGAAAAACTGTTTTTT

clone size: NA
V gene: TRBV6-6
D gene: NA
J gene: TRBJ1-2
CDR3 protein: CASRIDRRYGYTF
CDR3 DNA: TGTGCCAGCAGGATCGACAGGCGCTATGGCTACACCTTC

clone size: NA
V gene: TRBV19
D gene: NA
J gene: TRBJ1-2
CDR3 protein: CASSEWDPIRHGYTF
CDR3 DNA: TGTGCCAGTAGTGAATGGGACCCGATCAGGCATGGCTACACCTTC

clone size: NA
V gene: TRBV30
D gene: NA
J gene: TRBJ1-2
CDR3 protein: CAWSVNGPGGYTF
CDR3 DNA: TGTGCCTGGAGTGTAAACGGGCCTGGAGGGTACACCTTC